This TCR beta chain was found in a study of control samples from healthy donors and cancer patients. This clone showed up just once. TCRdb's table, derived via immunoSEQ multiplex PCR, lists solely in-frame clones and lacks some. The table includes 80,000 or so clones, about 95% detected once. The V end lost 2 bases, the J end lost 2 bases, and 5 bases lay between the germline ends. This CDR3 spans 13 amino acids. CDR1 is MNHEY and CDR2 is SVGAGI in the germline V gene. This clonotype was sampled from a woman aged 40-49 years in good health. This chain uses TRBV6-5 with TRBJ2-3, with D uncertain. Sequencing was done on a sample of blood. The CDR3 here is CASSYRVTDTQYF. The CDR3 nucleotides are TGTGCCAGCAGTTACAGAGTCACAGATACGCAGTATTTT.